These T cell receptor beta chains were read from a single sample in a study of OX40 agonist ivuxolimab in advanced cancers. Clones were sequenced by immunoSEQ multiplex PCR, and TCRdb holds only the in-frame ones, with some missing. This table has around 60,000 clones, approximately 79% appearing once. Sequencing used CD4+ or CD8+ T cells sorted from blood, obtained in a trial of the OX40 agonist ivuxolimab. The receptors stem from an adult with an advanced solid tumor such as melanoma, head and neck, liver or kidney cancer. Each CDR3 is given with its conserved first and last residue. The order of the fields is J gene, clone size, D gene, V gene, CDR3 DNA, CDR3 protein. A D gene is named only where the DNA matches it firmly. A clone size is listed for some rows: how often the clone was seen (once, few, many), or a class if it is expanded.

J: TRBJ2-1
size: -
D: -
V: TRBV20-1
DNA: TGCAGTGCTACGCGTGGGAGGGAGCAGTTCTTC
CDR3: CSATRGREQFF

J: TRBJ2-7
size: -
D: TRBD1
V: TRBV30
DNA: TGTGCCTGCGGAGCAGGGGGCATGAACGAGCAGTACTTC
CDR3: CACGAGGMNEQYF

J: TRBJ1-2
size: -
D: -
V: TRBV9
DNA: TGTGCCAGCAGCGTCACCGGGACACCAAACTATGGCTACACCTTC
CDR3: CASSVTGTPNYGYTF

J: TRBJ2-2
size: -
D: -
V: TRBV14
DNA: TGTGCCAGCAGCCAAGTGCGAACCGGGGAGCTGTTTTTT
CDR3: CASSQVRTGELFF

J: TRBJ2-3
size: -
D: TRBD1
V: TRBV30
DNA: TGTGCCTGGAGTGCGTGGACAGGGGCCGGCACAGATACGCAGTATTTT
CDR3: CAWSAWTGAGTDTQYF

J: TRBJ2-7
size: -
D: TRBD1
V: TRBV7-8
DNA: TGTGCCAGCCTTTCACAGGGGGCTGAGCAGTACTTC
CDR3: CASLSQGAEQYF

J: TRBJ1-1
size: -
D: -
V: TRBV7-2
DNA: TGTGCCAGCAGCTCCTTGACGGGCACTGAAGCTTTCTTT
CDR3: CASSSLTGTEAFF

J: TRBJ2-1
size: -
D: TRBD1
V: TRBV6-1
DNA: TGTGCCAGCAGCCCAGGGACAGGAAGAGACAATGAGCAGTTCTTC
CDR3: CASSPGTGRDNEQFF

J: TRBJ2-1
size: -
D: TRBD2
V: TRBV7-3
DNA: TGTGCCAGCAGCTTAGTGCTGCTAGCGGGTGAGCAGTTCTTC
CDR3: CASSLVLLAGEQFF

J: TRBJ2-3
size: -
D: TRBD2
V: TRBV11-2
DNA: TGTGCCAGCAGCCGAGCGGGAGGCTCTGCTAGCACAGATACGCAGTATTTT
CDR3: CASSRAGGSASTDTQYF

J: TRBJ2-7
size: -
D: -
V: TRBV14
DNA: TGTGCCAGCAGCCAAGGCATAGCCTACGAGCAGTACTTC
CDR3: CASSQGIAYEQYF

J: TRBJ2-7
size: -
D: TRBD1
V: TRBV29-1
DNA: TGCAGCGTAAGATCCGGGACAGGGGGGAAGCAGTACTTC
CDR3: CSVRSGTGGKQYF

J: TRBJ1-2
size: -
D: -
V: TRBV7-9
DNA: TGTGCCAGCAGCCGGGGACCGGAGGGGGGCTACACCTTC
CDR3: CASSRGPEGGYTF

J: TRBJ2-2
size: -
D: TRBD2
V: TRBV11-3
DNA: TGTGCCAGCAGCTATAGCGGGGGGTTAACCGGGGAGCTGTTTTTT
CDR3: CASSYSGGLTGELFF

J: TRBJ2-1
size: -
D: TRBD1
V: TRBV29-1
DNA: TGCAGCGCCGACAGGGACACCAAGGAAGGGAATGAGCAGTTCTTC
CDR3: CSADRDTKEGNEQFF

J: TRBJ2-5
size: once
D: -
V: TRBV27
DNA: TGTGCCAGCAGTTCCGGGGGAAAAGAGACCCAGTACTTC
CDR3: CASSSGGKETQYF

J: TRBJ1-4
size: once
D: TRBD1
V: TRBV29-1
DNA: TGCAGCGTGCAGGGGGCGCGGAATAATGAAAAACTGTTTTTT
CDR3: CSVQGARNNEKLFF

J: TRBJ2-1
size: -
D: TRBD2
V: TRBV7-9
DNA: TGTGCCAGCCGCGCGGCGGGAGGGCCCGAGCAGTTCTTC
CDR3: CASRAAGGPEQFF

J: TRBJ2-1
size: -
D: -
V: TRBV10-2
DNA: TGCGCCAGCAGTAGTACTGGAGCAAAATACGTGCAGTTCTTC
CDR3: CASSSTGAKYVQFF

J: TRBJ1-1
size: once
D: -
V: TRBV4-1
DNA: TGCGCCAGCAGCCAAGCCGGGTTCGGGGATGAAGCTTTCTTT
CDR3: CASSQAGFGDEAFF

J: TRBJ1-2
size: many
D: -
V: TRBV7-9
DNA: TGTGCCAGCAGCTTATCGCTCGCAGATCGTGTAGGGCCGACCTTC
CDR3: CASSLSLADRVGPTF

J: TRBJ2-5
size: once
D: -
V: TRBV7-8
DNA: TGTGCCAGCAGCCCCAGGTCGGACCAAGAGACCCAGTACTTC
CDR3: CASSPRSDQETQYF

J: TRBJ1-5
size: -
D: -
V: TRBV10-3
DNA: TGTGCCATCAGTGAGGGTTCCAATCAGCCCCAGCATTTT
CDR3: CAISEGSNQPQHF

J: TRBJ1-4
size: -
D: -
V: TRBV5-4
DNA: TGTGCCAGCAGCCCCCAAAACAGTGATGAAAAACTGTTTTTT
CDR3: CASSPQNSDEKLFF

J: TRBJ2-7
size: few
D: -
V: TRBV5-4
DNA: TGTGCCAGCAGCTTGGAAGGACCGAACTCCTACGAGCAGTACTTC
CDR3: CASSLEGPNSYEQYF

J: TRBJ1-2
size: once
D: TRBD1
V: TRBV9
DNA: TGTGCCAGCAGCGTAGGCCTCGGGGACAGCACAGGTGATGGCTACACCTTC
CDR3: CASSVGLGDSTGDGYTF

J: TRBJ2-7
size: -
D: TRBD1
V: TRBV15
DNA: TGTGCCACCAGCACCACAAAGGGGACAGGGAAAAACTACGAGCAGTACTTC
CDR3: CATSTTKGTGKNYEQYF

J: TRBJ2-1
size: -
D: -
V: TRBV28
DNA: TGTGCCAGCAAATGGGCCCAGAGGAGGTACAATGAGCAGTTCTTC
CDR3: CASKWAQRRYNEQFF

J: TRBJ2-1
size: few
D: -
V: TRBV7-9
DNA: TGTGCCAGCACCCCCCAACTTAATGAGCAGTTCTTC
CDR3: CASTPQLNEQFF

J: TRBJ2-3
size: -
D: -
V: TRBV11-2
DNA: TGTGCCAGCAGCTTATGGTTGGCGGGCCCAGGTGCGGATACGCAGTATTTT
CDR3: CASSLWLAGPGADTQYF

J: TRBJ1-1
size: -
D: -
V: TRBV7-2
DNA: TGTGCCAGCAGCCCCCCTTCGACGGCGAACACTGAAGCTTTCTTT
CDR3: CASSPPSTANTEAFF

J: TRBJ1-5
size: -
D: TRBD1
V: TRBV23-1
DNA: TGCGCCAGCAGTCATAATAGGACAGGGAGGGAAAGGAGCAATCAGCCCCAGCATTTT
CDR3: CASSHNRTGRERSNQPQHF

J: TRBJ2-2
size: -
D: -
V: TRBV5-6
DNA: TGTGCCAGCAGCTTGCCCGGGGAGCTGTTTTTT
CDR3: CASSLPGELFF

J: TRBJ1-2
size: few
D: -
V: TRBV10-3
DNA: TGTGCCATCAGTGAAGACAGCTATGGCTACACCTTC
CDR3: CAISEDSYGYTF

J: TRBJ2-6
size: -
D: TRBD1
V: TRBV6-4
DNA: TGTGCCAGCAGCCCCGGACAGGCTGGGGCCAACGTCCTGACTTTC
CDR3: CASSPGQAGANVLTF

J: TRBJ1-6
size: -
D: -
V: TRBV4-3
DNA: TGCGCCAGCAGCCAAGGGGGGCTTAATTCACCCCTCCACTTT
CDR3: CASSQGGLNSPLHF

J: TRBJ2-7
size: -
D: -
V: TRBV29-1
DNA: TGCAGCGTTGAAGACACAGTCGGCTACGAGCAGTACTTC
CDR3: CSVEDTVGYEQYF

J: TRBJ2-7
size: once
D: TRBD2
V: TRBV4-1
DNA: TGCGCCAGCAGCCAAGATAAGCGGGAGAGGTCCTACGAGCAGTACTTC
CDR3: CASSQDKRERSYEQYF

J: TRBJ2-3
size: -
D: -
V: TRBV18
DNA: TGTGCCAGCTCACCGGCGCGCACCGGCACAGATACGCAGTATTTT
CDR3: CASSPARTGTDTQYF

J: TRBJ2-1
size: -
D: TRBD2
V: TRBV4-2
DNA: TGTGCCAGCAGCCAAGTGGGGGGGAGTCTCCACAATGAGCAGTTCTTC
CDR3: CASSQVGGSLHNEQFF

J: TRBJ1-2
size: few
D: TRBD1
V: TRBV28
DNA: TGTGCCAGCAGCACAGACAGGGTACCCTCCCTCTATGGCTACACCTTC
CDR3: CASSTDRVPSLYGYTF

J: TRBJ2-7
size: -
D: -
V: TRBV29-1
DNA: TGCAGCGTTGAATACAGGGAACACTACGAGCAGTACTTC
CDR3: CSVEYREHYEQYF

J: TRBJ1-6
size: once
D: -
V: TRBV7-8
DNA: TGTGCCAGCAGCCGGGGGGGGAGGACAGAGAATTCACCCCTCCACTTT
CDR3: CASSRGGRTENSPLHF

J: TRBJ2-1
size: -
D: TRBD1
V: TRBV30
DNA: TGTGCCTGGAGACAGGGGGGTTCCTACAATGAGCAGTTCTTC
CDR3: CAWRQGGSYNEQFF

J: TRBJ2-7
size: -
D: TRBD2
V: TRBV27
DNA: TGTGCCAGCAGTCCTGGACTAGCGGGAGCTCTCGAGCAGTACTTC
CDR3: CASSPGLAGALEQYF

J: TRBJ2-3
size: -
D: -
V: TRBV5-1
DNA: TGCGCCAGCAGCGGGATAGGGACAAGGGTTAGCACAGATACGCAGTATTTT
CDR3: CASSGIGTRVSTDTQYF

J: TRBJ2-7
size: once
D: TRBD1
V: TRBV28
DNA: TGTGCCAGCAGTTTACACGGACAGGGCCCCTACGAGCAGTACTTC
CDR3: CASSLHGQGPYEQYF

J: TRBJ2-1
size: few
D: TRBD2
V: TRBV7-9
DNA: TGTGCCAGCAGCTTAGAAGCTAGCGGGCCTAAAAGCTCCTACAATGAGCAGTTCTTC
CDR3: CASSLEASGPKSSYNEQFF

J: TRBJ2-7
size: -
D: TRBD1
V: TRBV18
DNA: TGTGCCAGCTCACCACCTGACAGGGTGGGGTCCTACGAGCAGTACTTC
CDR3: CASSPPDRVGSYEQYF

J: TRBJ2-7
size: -
D: TRBD2
V: TRBV11-2
DNA: TGTGCCAGCGGACCCTCGCGGGGGACCTACGAGCAGTACTTC
CDR3: CASGPSRGTYEQYF